Following are 17 T cell receptor beta chains from one sample sequenced in a study of shared clonotypes between healthy human individuals. TCRdb's table, derived via immunoSEQ multiplex PCR, lists solely in-frame clones and lacks some. The table shows roughly 1.5 million clones, with around 98% occurring only once. Input material: naive CD4+ T cells sorted from blood. Described subset: CD45RA+ positively selected. The receptors originated from a man aged 25-45 years in good health.

J is TRBJ1-3 and V is TRBV9; no clear D gene. Germline V gene lookup returns CDR1 SGDLS and CDR2 YYNGEE. The length of the CDR3 is 14 residues. Trimming took 3 bases from V and 4 from J, leaving 11 bases between them. The CDR3 nucleotides are TGTGCCAGCAGCGATCCGTCGGGGGGAAACACCATATATTTT. It is translated as CASSDPSGGNTIYF.

This clone was seen once. V gene TRBV7-9 combines with J gene TRBJ1-1; D is possibly TRBD1 (6 bases). V lost 5 bases to trimming and J lost 9 bases, with 19 bases between them. CDR3 length: 14 amino acids. Germline CDR1 and CDR2: SEHNR and FQNEAQ (reference sequence). CDR3 residues: CASSTLTGGLKAFF. DNA of the CDR3: TGTGCCAGCAGCACATTGACAGGTGGACTCAAAGCTTTCTTT.

The chain is built from TRBV9 and TRBJ2-5; perhaps TRBD1 as D (5 bases). Trimming left V 4 bases short and J 2 bases short, with 12 bases between. The CDR3 is made up of 14 amino acids. The germline CDR1 and CDR2 sequences are SGDLS and YYNGEE. In DNA, the CDR3 is TGTGCCAGCAGCAAAGGACACATACAAGAGACCCAGTACTTC. Protein: CASSKGHIQETQYF. Complete variable domain (other parts from reference TRBV9 and TRBJ2-5): DSGVTQTPKHLITATGQRVTLRCSPRSGDLSVYWYQQSLDQGLQFLIQYYNGEERAKGNILERFSAQQFPDLHSELNLSSLELGDSALYFCASSKGHIQETQYFGPGTRLLVL.

V and J are TRBV7-6 and TRBJ1-3; 9 nucleotides align to TRBD1. Trimming at V came to 0 bases and at J to 2 bases, leaving 5 bases not matched to a gene. The CDR3 length is 17 residues. The V gene's germline CDR1 is SGHVS and CDR2 FNYEAQ. The CDR3 bases are TGTGCCAGCAGCTTAGCGCCCGGACAGGGGACTGGAAACACCATATATTTT. Translated, it gives CASSLAPGQGTGNTIYF.

On this clone itself: The same CDR3 also results from other DNA sequences found in this sample. This chain links TRBV6-5 with TRBJ1-1, with D possibly matching TRBD1 (5 bases). V lost 0 bases to trimming and J lost 5 bases, with 7 bases between them. The CDR3 sequence is 13 residues long. Germline V gives CDR1 MNHEY, CDR2 SVGAGI. The CDR3 DNA reads as TGTGCCAGCAGTTACTCCGGGGGAACTGAAGCTTTCTTT. This encodes CASSYSGGTEAFF.

This chain joins TRBV7-9 and TRBJ2-1; 10 bases are shared with TRBD2. Germline CDR1 reads SEHNR; CDR2 reads FQNEAQ (reference sequence). The CDR3 is 15 residues long. The J segment lost 6 bases and the V segment lost 5 bases, leaving 7 bases of the junction unmatched. The CDR3: CASSLLAGRGNEQFF. In DNA, the CDR3 is TGTGCCAGCAGCCTACTAGCGGGACGGGGCAATGAGCAGTTCTTC. The variable domain in full, completed from reference TRBV7-9 and TRBJ2-1, reads DTGVSQNPRHKITKRGQNVTFRCDPISEHNRLYWYRQTLGQGPEFLTYFQNEAQLEKSRLLSDRFSAERPKGSFSTLEIQRTEQGDSAMYLCASSLLAGRGNEQFFGPGTRLTVL.

The chain uses TRBV7-3 and TRBJ2-6; no reliable D call. Germline CDR1 reads SGHTA; CDR2 reads FQGTGA. CDR3 length equals 16 residues. The V end was cut by 1 base, the J end by 0 bases, with 7 bases between. In nucleotides, the CDR3 is TGTGCCAGCAGCTTAATAGGACGCTCTGGGGCCAACGTCCTGACTTTC. Its translation is CASSLIGRSGANVLTF.

As to this clone: Other DNA sequences from this sample encode an identical CDR3 as well. This sequence joins TRBV6-5 and TRBJ2-3; 8 nucleotides agree with TRBD2. The ends lost 4 bases at V and 0 bases at J; junction bases unmatched: 3. The CDR3 is made up of 15 amino acids. Germline assignment: CDR1 MNHEY and CDR2 SVGAGI. CDR3: CASSLLAASTDTQYF. CDR3 DNA: TGTGCCAGCAGTTTACTAGCGGCAAGCACAGATACGCAGTATTTT.

J is TRBJ2-5 and V is TRBV28; 13 positions agree with TRBD2. With 7 bases clipped from V and 4 bases from J, the junction kept 12 bases outside the gene matches. CDR1 is MDHEN and CDR2 is SYDVKM in the germline V gene. The length of the CDR3 is 17 residues. CDR3 sequence (DNA): TGTGCCAGCACCCGACTAGCGGGAGGACGGGAGGGAGAGACCCAGTACTTC. Amino acids: CASTRLAGGREGETQYF.

About this clone: The sample contains more than one DNA sequence encoding this CDR3. The chain employs TRBV5-1 and TRBJ2-3; D is unresolved. Germline CDR1 is SGHRS and CDR2 is YFSETQ. This CDR3 contains 13 residues. The germline V and J ends were trimmed by 0 bases and 2 bases, with 4 bases remaining between them. In DNA form, the CDR3 reads TGCGCCAGCAGCTTGGGCTACACAGATACGCAGTATTTT. Translation: CASSLGYTDTQYF.

The chain combines TRBV5-1 with TRBJ1-1; 8 bases line up with TRBD1. Germline CDR1 SGHRS, CDR2 YFSETQ. V was pared by 4 bases and J by 8 bases, with 7 bases of the junction left unmatched. The CDR3 contains 13 residues. The CDR3 protein is CASSRGTGNEAFF. In DNA form, the CDR3 reads TGCGCCAGCAGCCGGGGGACAGGCAACGAAGCTTTCTTT.

The chain recombines TRBV7-9 with TRBJ2-3; the D is unclear. V gave up 3 bases and J gave up 2 bases, with 9 bases separating them. The CDR3 totals 14 residues. CDR1 is SEHNR, CDR2 FQNEAQ, per germline (reference sequence). CDR3 sequence reads: CASSLKQDTDTQYF. The CDR3 DNA follows: TGTGCCAGCAGCTTGAAGCAGGACACAGATACGCAGTATTTT.

The chain uses TRBV4-3 and TRBJ1-1; D is ambiguous. Trimming pared 0 bases from V and 5 bases from J, leaving 13 bases between. Germline CDR1 reads LGHNA; CDR2 reads YSLEER. The CDR3 loop spans 15 amino acids. Here the CDR3 reads CASSQERGRTTEAFF. For the CDR3, the DNA is TGCGCCAGCAGCCAAGAAAGAGGTAGAACAACTGAAGCTTTCTTT.

The sample holds one count of this clone. This chain links TRBV12-5 with TRBJ2-1; D possibly corresponds to TRBD2 (6 bases). The germline V gene encodes CDR1 LGHNT and CDR2 FRNRAP. V lost 2 bases and J 5 bases, leaving 19 bases between the germline ends. The CDR3 has 17 residues. The CDR3 region is CASGLLTGTVLDNEQFF. In DNA form, the CDR3 reads TGTGCTAGTGGTTTGCTCACCGGGACTGTCCTTGACAATGAGCAGTTCTTC. The entire variable domain, with the rest obtained from reference TRBV12-5 and TRBJ2-1, is as follows: DARVTQTPRHKVTEMGQEVTMRCQPILGHNTVFWYRQTMMQGLELLAYFRNRAPLDDSGMPKDRFSAEMPDATLATLKIQPSEPRDSAVYFCASGLLTGTVLDNEQFFGPGTRLTVL.

V and J are TRBV7-8 and TRBJ2-7; D ambiguous. Trimming took off 0 bases at V and 2 bases at J, with 5 bases between the two ends. Germline V gives CDR1 SGHVS, CDR2 FQNEAQ. This CDR3 is built from 13 residues. CDR3 residues: CASSLADPYEQYF. CDR3 nucleotides: TGTGCCAGCAGCTTAGCGGACCCCTACGAGCAGTACTTC.

The chain has TRBV9 and TRBJ1-3; no clear D gene. CDR3 length: 16 residues. Germline-derived CDR1 and CDR2 are SGDLS and YYNGEE. V was shortened by 1 base and J by 0 bases, with 11 bases between the two germline ends. CDR3 in DNA: TGTGCCAGCAGCGTATCGGACGGATTCTCTGGAAACACCATATATTTT. It yields the protein CASSVSDGFSGNTIYF. Supplemented by reference TRBV9 and TRBJ1-3, the full variable domain reads DSGVTQTPKHLITATGQRVTLRCSPRSGDLSVYWYQQSLDQGLQFLIQYYNGEERAKGNILERFSAQQFPDLHSELNLSSLELGDSALYFCASSVSDGFSGNTIYFGEGSWLTVV.

The chain is built from TRBV7-3 and TRBJ2-1; 8 nucleotides line up with TRBD2. Trimming took 5 bases from V and 6 from J; bases not matched to a gene: 6. The CDR3 is made up of 14 amino acids. Germline V gene lookup returns CDR1 SGHTA and CDR2 FQGTGA. CDR3 in amino acids: CASSKAGAGNEQFF. The CDR3, as DNA: TGTGCCAGCAGCAAAGCGGGAGCGGGCAATGAGCAGTTCTTC.